Listed below are T cell receptor beta chains from one sample, sequenced in a study of CD8 T cells in Susac syndrome. TCRdb reprocessed the immunoSEQ multiplex PCR reads with MiXCR, giving one entry per CDR3 protein. The table records just over 300,000 distinct CDR3 sequences, 92% of them present only once. The material sequenced was CD4+ T cells from PBMCs. These TCRs come from a human donor with multiple sclerosis. The CDR3 runs from the conserved cysteine through the conserved F or W. D genes are given only for firm matches. The listing skips clone size in some rows; elsewhere it reads once, few, many or a size class.

CDR3,DNA,V,J,D,size
CASSGLASYNEQFF,TGCGCCAGCAGCGGACTAGCGTCCTACAATGAGCAGTTCTTC,TRBV5-1,TRBJ2-1,TRBD2,NA
CASSLWGRGRYTEAFF,TGTGCCAGCAGCCTTTGGGGGCGCGGGAGGTACACTGAAGCTTTCTTT,TRBV5-4,TRBJ1-1,NA,NA
CASSPNNLAKQYF,TGTGCCAGCAGCCCCAACAACCTAGCGAAGCAGTACTTC,TRBV14,TRBJ2-7,NA,NA
CASSFGARLEWEQFF,TGTGCCAGCAGTTTCGGTGCTAGACTAGAATGGGAGCAGTTCTTC,TRBV5-4,TRBJ2-1,NA,NA
CASSYSPITYSNQPQHF,TGTGCCAGCAGTTACTCTCCCATTACTTATAGCAATCAGCCCCAGCATTTT,TRBV6-5,TRBJ1-5,NA,NA
CAWATRAADNEQFF,TGTGCCTGGGCTACCCGGGCGGCAGACAATGAGCAGTTCTTC,TRBV30,TRBJ2-1,NA,once
CASQSSSGASEQFF,TGTGCCAGCCAGTCTTCTAGCGGAGCGAGTGAGCAGTTCTTC,TRBV19,TRBJ2-1,TRBD2,NA
CASSLGSTDYEQYF,TGCGCCAGCAGCTTGGGTAGCACAGATTACGAGCAGTACTTC,TRBV5-1,TRBJ2-7,NA,NA
CASSADPNTEAFF,TGTGCCAGCAGCGCCGATCCGAACACTGAAGCTTTCTTT,TRBV9,TRBJ1-1,NA,NA
CASSIGRHTEAFF,TGTGCCAGTAGTATAGGAAGACACACTGAAGCTTTCTTT,TRBV19,TRBJ1-1,NA,once
CASSHLGQGAFF,TGCGCCAGCAGCCACCTCGGACAGGGCGCGTTCTTT,TRBV4-1,TRBJ1-1,TRBD1,NA
CASSLVKDRGQGYTF,TGTGCCAGCAGCTTAGTGAAGGACAGGGGGCAAGGCTACACCTTC,TRBV7-2,TRBJ1-2,TRBD1,NA
CAWGRQKNSPLHF,TGTGCCTGGGGCCGACAGAAGAATTCACCCCTCCACTTT,TRBV30,TRBJ1-6,NA,NA
CSARRSVYEQYF,TGCAGTGCTAGAAGGTCGGTTTACGAGCAGTACTTC,TRBV20-1,TRBJ2-7,NA,NA
CSATAEHGEAFF,TGCAGTGCTACCGCCGAACATGGTGAAGCTTTCTTT,TRBV20-1,TRBJ1-1,NA,NA
CASSLGAAGEQFF,TGTGCCAGCAGCCTGGGGGCTGCCGGTGAGCAGTTCTTC,TRBV7-9,TRBJ2-1,NA,NA
CASSWMAGSDTQYF,TGTGCCAGCTCCTGGATGGCGGGATCTGATACGCAGTATTTT,TRBV6-2/TRBV6-3,TRBJ2-3,NA,NA
CASSPRTGTINYGYTF,TGTGCCAGCTCACCTCGGACAGGGACGATCAACTATGGCTACACCTTC,TRBV18,TRBJ1-2,TRBD1,NA
CASSPNRGEGCTF,TGTGCCAGCTCCCCTAACCGGGGCGAAGGTTGCACCTTC,TRBV18,TRBJ1-2,NA,NA
CSARATGRSNQPQHF,TGCAGTGCTAGAGCAACAGGTCGCAGCAATCAGCCCCAGCATTTT,TRBV20-1,TRBJ1-5,NA,NA
CASSLMGGINTGELFF,TGTGCCAGCAGCTTAATGGGGGGTATTAACACCGGGGAGCTGTTTTTT,TRBV7-3,TRBJ2-2,NA,NA
CASSSTGGWNTEAFF,TGTGCCAGCAGCTCGACAGGGGGCTGGAACACTGAAGCTTTCTTT,TRBV7-9,TRBJ1-1,TRBD1,NA
CASSLEPGQGISEQYF,TGCGCCAGCAGCTTGGAACCGGGACAGGGTATCTCCGAGCAGTACTTC,TRBV5-1,TRBJ2-7,TRBD1,NA
CASSRTVRGYTF,TGCGCCAGCAGTCGGACAGTCCGTGGCTACACCTTC,TRBV23-1,TRBJ1-2,NA,NA
CASSVGTGTRDYSYEQYF,TGTGCCAGCAGCGTAGGGACAGGGACCCGGGACTACTCCTACGAGCAGTACTTC,TRBV9,TRBJ2-7,NA,NA
CSVSREGDTQYF,TGCAGCGTTTCGCGGGAGGGAGATACGCAGTATTTT,TRBV29-1,TRBJ2-3,TRBD2,NA
CATSRGQGRQPQHF,TGTGCCACCAGCAGAGGTCAGGGACGTCAGCCCCAGCATTTT,TRBV15,TRBJ1-5,NA,NA
CATSEFGTDTQYF,TGTGCCACCAGTGAGTTCGGGACAGATACGCAGTATTTT,TRBV24-1,TRBJ2-3,NA,NA
CASSFGLSQETQYF,TGTGCCAGCAGTTTCGGGCTAAGCCAAGAGACCCAGTACTTC,TRBV12-3/TRBV12-4,TRBJ2-5,NA,NA
CAWSDGGGGQPQHF,TGTGCCTGGAGTGATGGGGGCGGTGGTCAGCCCCAGCATTTT,TRBV30,TRBJ1-5,NA,NA
CASSVGNGGGPETQYF,TGTGCCAGCAGCGTAGGTAACGGGGGGGGCCCAGAGACCCAGTACTTC,TRBV9,TRBJ2-5,TRBD2,NA
CASSLDRRQYGYTF,TGTGCCAGCAGCTTGGACCGGCGCCAATATGGCTACACCTTC,TRBV5-4,TRBJ1-2,NA,NA
CASRAQDSSYEQYF,TGTGCCAGCAGAGCACAGGACTCCTCCTACGAGCAGTACTTC,TRBV2,TRBJ2-7,NA,NA
CASSVGAGPSTDTQYF,TGTGCCAGCAGCGTTGGGGCGGGGCCCAGCACAGATACGCAGTATTTT,TRBV9,TRBJ2-3,NA,NA
CSARSDREKLFF,TGCAGTGCTAGAAGTGACAGAGAAAAACTGTTTTTT,TRBV20-1,TRBJ1-4,NA,NA
CASSLGGLAGGNEQFF,TGTGCCAGCAGCTTGGGGGGACTAGCGGGAGGCAATGAGCAGTTCTTC,TRBV7-6,TRBJ2-1,TRBD2,NA
CASSAGTGSFDEQFF,TGTGCCAGCAGCGCAGGGACAGGGTCATTCGATGAGCAGTTCTTC,TRBV11-3,TRBJ2-1,TRBD1,NA
CASSQAGSNQPQHF,TGTGCCAGCAGCCAGGCAGGGAGCAATCAGCCCCAGCATTTT,TRBV14,TRBJ1-5,NA,few
CASSPPRQGHEQFF,TGTGCCAGCAGCCCCCCCCGTCAGGGCCATGAGCAGTTCTTC,TRBV5-4,TRBJ2-1,NA,NA